The rows below give T cell receptor beta chains drawn from one sample of a study of T cell responses to AZD1222 COVID-19 vaccine. Method: immunoSEQ multiplex PCR; TCRdb's copy keeps in-frame clones and lacks some. The sample has fewer than 120,000 clones; about four fifths are singletons. Specimen: peripheral blood, collected on day 0 of AZD1222 vaccination. The source is an adult in good health. Each CDR3 is given with its conserved first and last residue. A D gene is named only where the DNA matches it firmly. The size field is filled for only some rows; it gives once, few, many or a size class.

d_call clone_size j_call v_call cdr3_nt cdr3_aa
TRBD1 . TRBJ2-7 TRBV24-1 TGTGCCACCAGTGATAGTACAGGGGGAGTCAGGGCCTACGAGCAGTACTTC CATSDSTGGVRAYEQYF
TRBD2 . TRBJ2-2 TRBV28 TGTGCCAGCACCTTAGGGACTAGCGGGAACACCGGGGAGCTGTTTTTT CASTLGTSGNTGELFF
. . TRBJ2-7 TRBV28 TGTGCCAGCAGTTCCGGGACAATCCTCTACGAGCAGTACTTC CASSSGTILYEQYF
TRBD2 . TRBJ2-1 TRBV5-8 TGTGCCAGCAGCTTATCTAGCGGGAGCTTCTATGAGCAGTTCTTC CASSLSSGSFYEQFF
TRBD1 once TRBJ1-2 TRBV28 TGTGCCAGCAGGACAGGGGGCCATGGCTACACCTTC CASRTGGHGYTF
TRBD1 . TRBJ1-1 TRBV7-9 TGTGCCAGCAGCGGGCGACAGGGGGGCGACACTGAAGCTTTCTTT CASSGRQGGDTEAFF
TRBD2 few TRBJ2-5 TRBV7-7 TGTGCCAGCAGCTGGGGAGGGAGGGGTGAGACCCAGTACTTC CASSWGGRGETQYF
TRBD2 . TRBJ2-7 TRBV7-7 TGTGCCAGCAGCGAGGGACTAGCGGGGGGCTACGAGCAGTACTTC CASSEGLAGGYEQYF
TRBD2 once TRBJ2-3 TRBV5-6 TGTGCCAGCAGCGTTAGCGGGGAGGGGGATACGCAGTATTTT CASSVSGEGDTQYF
. . TRBJ1-1 TRBV6-5 TGTGCCAGCAGGAGCGGGGGGGGCCGGGACACTGAAGCTTTCTTT CASRSGGGRDTEAFF
. once TRBJ1-4 TRBV5-4 TGTGCCAGCAGCTCGGGGGCGGAGGAAAAACTGTTTTTT CASSSGAEEKLFF
. . TRBJ2-2 TRBV19 TGTGCCAGTATCGCTGTGTGGGGGGACATATATACCGGGGAGCTGTTTTTT CASIAVWGDIYTGELFF
. . TRBJ1-2 TRBV28 TGTGCCAGCAGGGTCGGGGTGCGCGAAGATGGCTACACCTTC CASRVGVREDGYTF
. . TRBJ1-6 TRBV6-5 TGTGCCAGCAGTTACTCGATGAGCTCCTATAATTCACCCCTCCACTTT CASSYSMSSYNSPLHF
TRBD2 . TRBJ2-7 TRBV4-1 TGCGCCAGCAGCCGCCTTCGAGCTAGCGGGAGCGCCGAGCAGTACTTC CASSRLRASGSAEQYF
. . TRBJ1-2 TRBV18 TGTGCCAGCTCACCGAGGATATTAGGGACGGAAACCCCCTATGGCTACACCTTC CASSPRILGTETPYGYTF
. . TRBJ1-1 TRBV19 TGTGCCAGTAAGCAGGGGACTGAAGCTTTCTTT CASKQGTEAFF
. . TRBJ1-1 TRBV6-2/TRBV6-3 TGTGCCAGCAGTCGGCAGGTGAACACTGAAGCTTTCTTT CASSRQVNTEAFF
TRBD1 . TRBJ1-5 TRBV28 TGTGCCAGCAGTTTGTTACAGGGGGGTGCTCAGCCCCAGCATTTT CASSLLQGGAQPQHF
. . TRBJ1-2 TRBV24-1 TGTGCCACCAGTCAGGGGCGCGGCTACACCTTC CATSQGRGYTF
TRBD1 once TRBJ1-5 TRBV28 TGTGCCAGCAGTTTCACAGGGGCGACCAATCAGCCCCAGCATTTT CASSFTGATNQPQHF
TRBD1 . TRBJ1-1 TRBV3-1/TRBV3-2 TGTGCCAGCAGCTCCCCGCTCGGGACAGGGAACACTGAAGCTTTCTTT CASSSPLGTGNTEAFF
. . TRBJ1-5 TRBV4-1 TGCGCCAGCAGCTACGAGGGGGTGAGAAATCAGCCCCAGCATTTT CASSYEGVRNQPQHF
. once TRBJ2-3 TRBV5-1 TGCGCCAGCAGCTTGGTAGGGGGGACGGCAGATACGCAGTATTTT CASSLVGGTADTQYF
TRBD1 . TRBJ1-2 TRBV7-2 TGTGCCAGCAGGTTATCCAGACAGGGGAACTATGGCTACACCTTC CASRLSRQGNYGYTF
TRBD2 . TRBJ2-7 TRBV19 TGTGCCAGTAGTACCCGACTAGCGGGAGAGGGTGAGCAGTACTTC CASSTRLAGEGEQYF
. . TRBJ1-3 TRBV28 TGTGCCAGCAGCTGGGCAGAGCCTGGAAACACCATATATTTT CASSWAEPGNTIYF
. . TRBJ1-2 TRBV5-4 TGTGCCAGCACCACGGGAGGAGGGAACTATGGCTACACCTTC CASTTGGGNYGYTF
TRBD2 . TRBJ2-7 TRBV6-5 TGTGCCAGCAGTTTCCGGGGGGATTCCTACGAGCAGTACTTC CASSFRGDSYEQYF
TRBD2 . TRBJ2-3 TRBV9 TGTGCCAGCAGCGTACTAGCGGGGGGGGATACGCAGTATTTT CASSVLAGGDTQYF
. . TRBJ2-7 TRBV28 TGTGCCAGCAGTTTCTACAGGGCTATGAGGGAGCAGTACTTC CASSFYRAMREQYF
TRBD1 . TRBJ2-5 TRBV6-5 TGTGCCAGCAGTTACGGACAGGGGTCTGGGGAGACCCAGTACTTC CASSYGQGSGETQYF
. . TRBJ1-2 TRBV6-2/TRBV6-3 TGTGCCAGCAGTGACGTCTTCATCGGGGATCTCGACTATGGCTACACCTTC CASSDVFIGDLDYGYTF
. . TRBJ2-1 TRBV27 TGTGCCAGCAGTTTATCTCTATCCCGTTCCTCCTACAATGAGCAGTTCTTC CASSLSLSRSSYNEQFF
. few TRBJ2-5 TRBV23-1 TGCGCCAGCACCCTCCAAGAGACCCAGTACTTC CASTLQETQYF
. once TRBJ1-1 TRBV18 TGTGCCAGCTCACCTTCACACTTGAACACTGAAGCTTTCTTT CASSPSHLNTEAFF
. . TRBJ1-1 TRBV14 TGTGCCAGCAGCCAAGATCATTGGAGGGCGGCAGGGGTCGGTAGGACTGAAGCTTTCTTT CASSQDHWRAAGVGRTEAFF
TRBD1 . TRBJ1-2 TRBV19 TGTGCCAGTAGCCGACAGGGGATAAGCGGCTACACCTTC CASSRQGISGYTF
TRBD1 . TRBJ1-1 TRBV19 TGTGCCACCGCGACAGGGGTGACTGAAGCTTTCTTT CATATGVTEAFF
. . TRBJ2-7 TRBV28 TGTGCCAGCACCCCCGGTCGGGACTCGTCCACCTACGAGCAGTACTTC CASTPGRDSSTYEQYF
. once TRBJ1-3 TRBV5-1 TGCGCCAGCAGCTCCGGGGGCTCTGGAAACACCATATATTTT CASSSGGSGNTIYF
. . TRBJ1-1 TRBV28 TGTGCCAGCAGTTTCTTAGGCGGAAGTGGGGGCACTGAAGCTTTCTTT CASSFLGGSGGTEAFF
. . TRBJ1-2 TRBV2 TGTGCCAGCAGTGCGACGGGACTTGATCTCTATGGCTACACCTTC CASSATGLDLYGYTF
TRBD1 . TRBJ2-5 TRBV5-5 TGTGCCAGCAGCCCGGGACAGGGGGCCCAAGAGACCCAGTACTTC CASSPGQGAQETQYF
. . TRBJ1-2 TRBV5-1 TGCGCCAGCAGCTCCCCCCCGTTAGGGCATGGCTACACCTTC CASSSPPLGHGYTF
TRBD2 . TRBJ2-1 TRBV7-9 TGTGCCAGCAGCCCCCCGACTAGCTATGAGCAGTTCTTC CASSPPTSYEQFF
TRBD1 . TRBJ1-1 TRBV19 TGTGCCAGTAGTAGTCCAGGGGGGACGAGGACTGAAGCTTTCTTT CASSSPGGTRTEAFF
. . TRBJ1-3 TRBV5-6 TGTGCCAGCAGCTTGGCCAGGGCATCTGGAAACACCATATATTTT CASSLARASGNTIYF